A single T cell receptor (beta chain) is shown here with its context. These data are taken from a study of blood T cell repertoires in COVID-19. Study at large: COVID-19 samples, acute and convalescent, were from the United States, Italy and Spain.

Germline CDR1 SEHNR, CDR2 FQNEAQ (reference sequence). The CDR3 runs 17 residues. The V gene lost 2 bases and the J gene lost 0 bases, with 16 bases spanning the gap. Under the authors' procedure: By means of reference gene primer amplification, nucleated cell counts were estimated. The assay was immunoSEQ multiplex PCR, and TCRdb's table has in-frame clones only and misses some. That table is the source of V, J and clone size, and D and trimming were worked out from the DNA. Of almost 200,000 clones listed, around 85% are singletons. The chain carries TRBV7-9 and TRBJ1-2, with TRBD1 as a possible D gene (6 bases). The sequenced sample was peripheral blood. This TCR was sampled from a woman in her sixties or seventies with acute or convalescent COVID-19. DNA of the CDR3: TGTGCCAGCAGCTTATTAAGGGGGGGCGGACCTAACTATGGCTACACCTTC. Translation: CASSLLRGGGPNYGYTF.